This TCR beta chain was sequenced for a study of HIV-infected patients and healthy controls. No cell fractionation was done, so the repertoire covers all unsorted peripheral blood T cells. Alpha and beta constant-region primers primed reverse transcription of around 500 ng RNA. Using multiplexing indices, alpha and beta chain libraries were generated apart by chain-specific third strand synthesis. A single primer pair per chain amplified all rearrangements, with per-molecule barcodes. TCRdb processed the 5' RACE reads anew with MiXCR; each CDR3 protein has one entry. The sample has more than 9,000 distinct CDR3 sequences; approximately 9.1% are singletons. Germline assignment: CDR1 ENHRY and CDR2 SYGVKD. V shed 4 bases and J shed 10 bases, with 14 bases lying between them. The CDR3 is made up of 13 amino acids. Findings and caveats of the study: CMV-associated CDR3s mostly grew nonsignificantly during therapy, while HIV-associated CDR3s declined significantly. HIV+ repertoires were severely depleted of MAIT alpha-chain CDR3s, unlike healthy controls. Compared with untreated HIV+ repertoires, healthy controls showed roughly threefold more distinct CDR3s and higher Shannon diversity.

In its sample, this clonotype was seen many times. Antigen unknown. The chain employs TRBV10-3 and TRBJ2-1, with D uncertain. The origin of this receptor is an adult with HIV infection. The donor label of this sample is uncertain. The specimen was blood, collected before antiretroviral therapy. The CDR3 reads CAISGGLNGEQFF. In DNA, the CDR3 is TGTGCCATCAGTGGAGGCCTCAACGGGGAGCAGTTCTTC.